These 12 T cell receptor beta chains were sequenced from one sample in a study of cytomegalovirus exposure and HLA in healthy donors. PCR was performed using 60 Vbeta and 13 Jbeta primers. Produced via immunoSEQ multiplex PCR; TCRdb's table is partial and in-frame only. The sample holds 180,000 or so clones, 70% to 80% seen once. Material: PBMCs. These receptors were collected from a man between 18 and 35 years old in good health and CMV-seronegative.

The genes are TRBV27 and TRBJ1-1, with 8 bases matching TRBD1. Germline CDR1 is MNHEY and CDR2 is SMNVEV (reference sequence). The junction had 12 bases not matched to a gene; V was cut back by 5 bases and J by 7 bases. This CDR3 contains 15 residues. CDR3 sequence: CASSLSGTGQGEAFF. The CDR3, as DNA: TGTGCCAGCAGTCTGTCCGGGACAGGACAAGGTGAAGCTTTCTTT.

The rearrangement links TRBV11-3 to TRBJ2-7; a possible D gene is TRBD2 (6 bases). Germline CDR1 SGHNT, CDR2 YENEEA. Between the trimmed V and J ends, which lost 4 bases and 0 bases, there was a span of 16 bases. The CDR3 runs to 16 residues. The CDR3 region is CASSSLGLSLSYEQYF. The CDR3, as DNA: TGTGCCAGCAGCTCACTGGGACTCTCTCTCTCCTACGAGCAGTACTTC.

In its sample, this clone was seen once. The chain recombines TRBV6-5 with TRBJ1-3; 8 bases agree with TRBD1. Trimming at V came to 5 bases and at J to 0 bases, leaving 0 bases not matched to a gene. The CDR3 contains 14 residues. Looked up from germline, CDR1 is MNHEY and CDR2 is SVGAGI. The CDR3 sequence: CASSTGGSGNTIYF. The DNA of the CDR3 is TGTGCCAGCAGTACAGGGGGCTCTGGAAACACCATATATTTT.

This chain uses TRBV29-1 with TRBJ2-7; 7 nucleotides agree with TRBD1. This CDR3 is built from 12 residues. The V segment lost 7 bases and the J segment 0 bases; nucleotides outside the gene matches: 3. Germline CDR1 reads SQVTM; CDR2 reads ANQGSEA. DNA for the CDR3: TGCAGCGGCCGGGACAGCTCCTACGAGCAGTACTTC. Protein sequence: CSGRDSSYEQYF.

The chain employs TRBV9 and TRBJ1-1; 8 bases agree with TRBD1. The germline V gene encodes CDR1 SGDLS and CDR2 YYNGEE. Trimming cost V 4 bases and J 5 bases; bases outside gene matches: 10. The CDR3 is 15 amino acids. CDR3 DNA sequence: TGTGCCAGCAGCCCTCAGGGGGCGGTCGGAACTGAAGCTTTCTTT. Translated, it gives CASSPQGAVGTEAFF.

The chain joins TRBV4-3 to TRBJ2-4; TRBD2 matches 7 bases. The CDR3 has 14 residues. The germline V gene has CDR1 LGHNA and CDR2 YSLEER. V lost 1 base and J lost 11; bases outside the gene matches: 8. The CDR3 DNA sequence: TGCGCCAGCAGCCAAGGAGGCGGGACTAATGTTCAGTACTTC. It specifies CASSQGGGTNVQYF.

The rearrangement uses TRBV6-6 and TRBJ1-2, with D possibly matching TRBD1 (6 bases). Germline V lookup: CDR1 MNHNY, CDR2 SVGAGI (reference sequence). This CDR3 is 16 amino acids long. The V end lost 6 bases, the J end lost 5 bases, and 22 bases lay between the germline ends. CDR3 amino acids: CASSPWEGVGGYGYTF. As DNA, the CDR3 is TGTGCCAGCAGCCCTTGGGAGGGGGTGGGAGGTTATGGCTACACCTTC.

This clone was found once. The chain carries TRBV4-1 and TRBJ2-1, with 8 bases lining up with TRBD2. This CDR3 spans 13 amino acids. V gave up 4 bases and J gave up 10 bases; unmatched junction bases: 6. Germline V gene lookup returns CDR1 MGHRA and CDR2 YSYEKL. CDR3 region: CASSPSGRGEQFF. For the CDR3, the DNA is TGCGCCAGCAGCCCTAGCGGGCGGGGAGAGCAGTTCTTC.

The chain employs TRBV18 and TRBJ1-5; D unresolved. Germline lookup yields CDR1 KGHSH and CDR2 LQKENI. CDR3 length equals 13 residues. Trimming stripped 4 bases from V and 1 base from J, with 5 bases between. CDR3 protein: CASSRESNQPQHF. CDR3 nucleotides: TGTGCCAGCTCACGAGAGAGCAATCAGCCCCAGCATTTT.

This chain connects TRBV9 to TRBJ2-7; tentative D call: TRBD2 (6 bases). Germline V CDR1 and CDR2: SGDLS, YYNGEE. Between the trimmed V and J ends, which lost 0 bases and 6 bases, there was a span of 13 bases. The length of the CDR3 is 14 residues. The CDR3 nucleotides read TGTGCCAGCAGCGTAGGTAGCAACGGGGGCGAGCAGTACTTC. Amino acid sequence: CASSVGSNGGEQYF.

The CDR3 sequence: CASSQVCRDLYHYNEQFF. The CDR3, as DNA: TGCGCCAGCAGCCAAGTATGCCGGGACTTATACCATTACAATGAGCAGTTCTTC. This chain links TRBV4-3 with TRBJ2-1; possibly TRBD2 for D (6 bases). Trimming removed 1 base at V and 4 bases at J, with 20 bases between. The germline V gene encodes CDR1 LGHNA and CDR2 YSLEER. The CDR3 spans 18 residues.

J is TRBJ1-4 and V is TRBV29-1; 7 bases are shared with TRBD1. This CDR3 is 14 amino acids long. Germline V lookup: CDR1 SQVTM, CDR2 ANQGSEA. Trimming took 6 bases from V and 6 from J; bases not matched to a gene: 10. CDR3 amino acids: CSVRGRQGDEKLFF. CDR3 coding DNA: TGCAGCGTCCGAGGGCGACAGGGAGATGAAAAACTGTTTTTT.